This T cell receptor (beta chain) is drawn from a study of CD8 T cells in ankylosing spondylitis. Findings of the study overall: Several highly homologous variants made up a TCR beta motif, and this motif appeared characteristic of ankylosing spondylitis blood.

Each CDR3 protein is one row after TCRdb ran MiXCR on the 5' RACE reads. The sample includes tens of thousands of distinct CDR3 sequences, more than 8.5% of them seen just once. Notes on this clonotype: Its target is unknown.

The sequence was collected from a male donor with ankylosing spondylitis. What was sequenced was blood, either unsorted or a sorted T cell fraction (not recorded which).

The CDR3 here is CASSSTGSGYTF. The CDR3 DNA reads TGTGCCAGCAGTTCAACAGGGAGCGGCTACACCTTC. The rearrangement uses TRBV27 and TRBJ1-2, with TRBD1 as a possible D gene (6 bases). The CDR3 has 12 residues. Germline-derived CDR1 and CDR2 are MNHEY and SMNVEV (reference sequence). V was trimmed by 4 bases and J by 8 bases, leaving 11 bases between them.